The rows below give T cell receptor beta chains drawn from one sample of a study of T cells in Graves' hyperthyroidism and ophthalmopathy. TCRdb independently ran MiXCR on the multiplex PCR reads; one entry per CDR3 protein. The sample lists approximately 700,000 distinct CDR3 sequences, 45% occurring once. Sequencing was carried out using peripheral blood or thyroid tissue (not recorded which). The receptors originated from an adult man with Graves' disease, either hyperthyroidism or ophthalmopathy (not recorded which). The CDR3 runs from the conserved cysteine through the conserved F or W. A D gene is named only where the DNA matches it firmly. Some rows have no size entry. The others give once, few or many, or a class for an expanded clone.

>TRBJ2-2|.|TRBV7-8|.
TGTGCCAGCAGCTTAGCGCCGCAGGGATACACCGGGGAGCTGTTTTTT
CASSLAPQGYTGELFF
>TRBJ2-5|.|TRBV12-5|TRBD2
TGTGCTAGCTCCCGACTAGCGGGGAAAGAGACCCAGTACTTC
CASSRLAGKETQYF
>TRBJ2-7|.|TRBV29-1|TRBD2
TGCAGCTTGACTAGCACATCCTACGAGCAGTACTTC
CSLTSTSYEQYF
>TRBJ1-6|.|TRBV6-6|.
TGTGCCAGCAGTGAAAGGCCAAGCTCCTATAATTCACCCCTCCACTTT
CASSERPSSYNSPLHF
>TRBJ2-6|few|TRBV6-5|.
TGTGCCAGCAGTTATCCGGGGGCCAACGTCCTGACTTTC
CASSYPGANVLTF
>TRBJ1-3|many|TRBV5-8|.
TGTGCCAGCAGCTCGCTAAACACCATATATTTT
CASSSLNTIYF
>TRBJ1-6|many|TRBV10-3|TRBD1
TGTGCCATCAGTGAGGGACAGGGGCATTCACCCCTCCACTTT
CAISEGQGHSPLHF
>TRBJ2-7|.|TRBV7-8|.
TGTGCCAGCAGTTTCGGACATCTCGACGAGCAGTACTTC
CASSFGHLDEQYF
>TRBJ2-2|few|TRBV12-3/TRBV12-4|TRBD2
TGTGCCAGCAGCTTCGGACTAGCGACGAACACCGGGGAGCTGTTTTTT
CASSFGLATNTGELFF
>TRBJ1-6|few|TRBV4-1|TRBD1
TGCGCCAGCAGCCCGGGACAGGGTGGGTTCGGAAATTCACCCCTCCACTTT
CASSPGQGGFGNSPLHF
>TRBJ2-7|many|TRBV20-1|.
TGCAGTGCGATACAGGGTACTTCCTACGAGCAGTACTTC
CSAIQGTSYEQYF
>TRBJ1-6|.|TRBV29-1|.
TGCAGCGTATTGGGACCGCATAATTCACCCCTCCACTTT
CSVLGPHNSPLHF
>TRBJ2-7|.|TRBV7-9|TRBD1
TGTGCCAGCAGCGAGGCGGGACAGGGGCTGTCTCCTTCCTACGAGCAGTACTTC
CASSEAGQGLSPSYEQYF
>TRBJ2-7|.|TRBV7-9|.
TGTGCCAGCAGGGCAGGGACGGCCGGGTCGTTCGAGCAGTACTTC
CASRAGTAGSFEQYF
>TRBJ2-7|few|TRBV19|.
TGTGCCAGTAGTGCCACAGGGAAGTGGGGCTCCTACGAGCAGTACTTC
CASSATGKWGSYEQYF
>TRBJ1-1|.|TRBV6-5|.
TGTGCCAGCAGTCACCAGGGCACTGAAGCTTTCTTT
CASSHQGTEAFF
>TRBJ1-2|.|TRBV25-1|.
TGTGCCAGCAGTGCTCCTCCGATTTCGGGTTTCCGCTACACCTTC
CASSAPPISGFRYTF
>TRBJ1-2|many|TRBV7-9|TRBD1
TGTGCCAGCAGTACTACGGACAGGAGGGTCTATGGCTACACCTTC
CASSTTDRRVYGYTF
>TRBJ1-1|.|TRBV5-1|.
TGCGCCAGCAGCTTGGAGGTAGGAGGGGACACTGAAGCTTTCTTT
CASSLEVGGDTEAFF
>TRBJ2-5|.|TRBV4-1|.
TGCGCCAGCAGCCAAGTCGGGGTGACGACGGTAACAGAGACCCAGTACTTC
CASSQVGVTTVTETQYF
>TRBJ1-1|.|TRBV10-2|TRBD1
TGCGCCAGCAGTGAATTGAGGGGGACAGGGAACATGAACACTGAAGCTTTCTTT
CASSELRGTGNMNTEAFF
>TRBJ1-3|many|TRBV7-2|TRBD1
TGTGCCAGCAGATCCCACAGGGGCGATGGAAACACCATATATTTT
CASRSHRGDGNTIYF
>TRBJ2-7|.|TRBV12-3/TRBV12-4|.
TGTGCCAGCAGTTTAGGTTTCAGGGGCGAGCAGTACTTC
CASSLGFRGEQYF
>TRBJ1-1|.|TRBV19|TRBD1
TGTGCCAGTACTCTACTCGGGACAGCCACTGAAGCTTTCTTT
CASTLLGTATEAFF
>TRBJ2-5|few|TRBV20-1|.
TGCAGTGCTAGAGACCCGCCGGCAGGTTGGGGTGTGGAGACCCAGTACTTC
CSARDPPAGWGVETQYF
>TRBJ1-3|.|TRBV9|.
TGTGCCAGCAGCGTAGGGTTCGTACTCGGGGTCTCTGGAAACACCATATATTTT
CASSVGFVLGVSGNTIYF
>TRBJ1-6|.|TRBV10-3|.
TGTGCCATCAGGGGTCGGGATAATTCACCCCTCCACTTT
CAIRGRDNSPLHF
>TRBJ2-6|many|TRBV7-9|TRBD1
TGTGCCAGCAGCTCCAGACAGGGTAGCGCTGGGGCCAACGTCCTGACTTTC
CASSSRQGSAGANVLTF
>TRBJ2-7|.|TRBV24-1|.
TGTGCCACCAGTGAGGGTGTATACCCCTCCTACAATGAGCAGTACTTC
CATSEGVYPSYNEQYF
>TRBJ1-5|many|TRBV15|.
TGTGCCACCAGCAGAGCGGGGGTGCTGATAAGCAATCAGCCCCAGCATTTT
CATSRAGVLISNQPQHF
>TRBJ1-4|.|TRBV6-1|.
TGTGCCAGCAGGCCCGAGGGGCAGTCTAATGAAAAACTGTTTTTT
CASRPEGQSNEKLFF
>TRBJ1-4|many|TRBV25-1|TRBD1
TGTGCCAGCAGTGGCCCGACAGGGCTAACTAATGAAAAACTGTTTTTT
CASSGPTGLTNEKLFF
>TRBJ1-3|many|TRBV12-3/TRBV12-4|.
TGTGCCAGCAGTCCAAGAAACACCATATATTTT
CASSPRNTIYF
>TRBJ1-4|once|TRBV19|.
TGTGCCAGTAGTTCCCTGGGAAGTAGCGAAAAACTGTTTTTT
CASSSLGSSEKLFF
>TRBJ1-1|.|TRBV20-1|TRBD1
TGCAGTGCTATGAGGGGACAGACGAACACTGAAGCTTTCTTT
CSAMRGQTNTEAFF
>TRBJ2-2|.|TRBV7-9|TRBD2
TGTGCCAGCAGCTTAATCCCTAGCGGGGGGACGTTGGCCGGGGAGCTGTTTTTT
CASSLIPSGGTLAGELFF
>TRBJ1-1|many|TRBV24-1|.
TGTGCCACCATCAGGACAAGGGTTTACGACACTGAAGCTTTCTTT
CATIRTRVYDTEAFF
>TRBJ1-2|few|TRBV6-5|.
TGTGCCAGCAGTTACCCGACGGTGACCACCTCATATGGCTACACCTTC
CASSYPTVTTSYGYTF
>TRBJ1-1|few|TRBV6-5|.
TGTGCCAGCAACCGGATCACTGAAGCTTTCTTT
CASNRITEAFF
>TRBJ1-5|.|TRBV20-1|.
TGCAGTGCTGCCCGGGACAGCAATCAGCCCCAGCATTTT
CSAARDSNQPQHF
>TRBJ1-5|many|TRBV10-3|TRBD1
TGTGCCAGCACCCCTGCGGACAGGGTTTATCAGCCCCAGCATTTT
CASTPADRVYQPQHF